These T cell receptor beta chains were read from a single sample in a study of blood T cell repertoires in COVID-19. Libraries were prepared by immunoSEQ multiplex PCR; TCRdb keeps only in-frame clonotypes and omits some of them. This sample has roughly 230,000 clones, with 90% found just once. Material for sequencing was peripheral blood. The source of these receptors is a woman aged 55-69 years with COVID-19, enrolled during active disease. Both conserved end residues are part of each CDR3. The D gene is left open where the match is weak. A row's size may be missing; if present it is once, few, many or a size class.

cdr3_nt: TGTGCCTGGAGGGCTAGGGGCACCGGGGAGCTGTTTTTT
cdr3_aa: CAWRARGTGELFF
d_call: -
clone_size: once
v_call: TRBV30
j_call: TRBJ2-2

cdr3_nt: TGTGCCAGCTCACCAAACCAGGGAACCCTAGAGACCCAGTACTTC
cdr3_aa: CASSPNQGTLETQYF
d_call: -
clone_size: -
v_call: TRBV18
j_call: TRBJ2-5

cdr3_nt: TGCGCCAGCAGCTTGGGTGCACAGGTTGTGGGTGAAAAACTGTTTTTT
cdr3_aa: CASSLGAQVVGEKLFF
d_call: -
clone_size: -
v_call: TRBV5-1
j_call: TRBJ1-4

cdr3_nt: TGTGCCAGCAGTTACGGTGGGCCGGGGGGCTACACCTTC
cdr3_aa: CASSYGGPGGYTF
d_call: -
clone_size: -
v_call: TRBV6-2/TRBV6-3
j_call: TRBJ1-2

cdr3_nt: TGTGCCAGTAGTATGAGTCCGGGAGCTAACTATGGCTACACCTTC
cdr3_aa: CASSMSPGANYGYTF
d_call: -
clone_size: -
v_call: TRBV19
j_call: TRBJ1-2

cdr3_nt: TGCGCCAGCAGCTTAGGCTGGGGGCCACGCACAGATACGCAGTATTTT
cdr3_aa: CASSLGWGPRTDTQYF
d_call: -
clone_size: -
v_call: TRBV5-1
j_call: TRBJ2-3

cdr3_nt: TGTGCCAGCAGCCAACAGGGGGGGAATGAGCAGTTCTTC
cdr3_aa: CASSQQGGNEQFF
d_call: -
clone_size: -
v_call: TRBV6-4
j_call: TRBJ2-1

cdr3_nt: TGTGCCAGCAGCCCGACAGGGTCAGGAAACACCATATATTTT
cdr3_aa: CASSPTGSGNTIYF
d_call: TRBD1
clone_size: -
v_call: TRBV7-3
j_call: TRBJ1-3

cdr3_nt: TGTGCCATCAAAGGGAGGGCGGGGGAACACAATGAGCAGTTCTTC
cdr3_aa: CAIKGRAGEHNEQFF
d_call: TRBD2
clone_size: -
v_call: TRBV10-3
j_call: TRBJ2-1

cdr3_nt: TGTGCCAGCAGCCCGGACAGAATGAACACTGAAGCTTTCTTT
cdr3_aa: CASSPDRMNTEAFF
d_call: -
clone_size: -
v_call: TRBV7-8
j_call: TRBJ1-1

cdr3_nt: TGTGCCAGCAGCCCCCCCCGGACTAGCCTGGCGGCCCAGTACTTC
cdr3_aa: CASSPPRTSLAAQYF
d_call: TRBD2
clone_size: -
v_call: TRBV7-9
j_call: TRBJ2-5

cdr3_nt: TGTGCCAGCAGCTTCCGGGACAGTGGCTGGAACACCATATATTTT
cdr3_aa: CASSFRDSGWNTIYF
d_call: TRBD1
clone_size: -
v_call: TRBV7-9
j_call: TRBJ1-3

cdr3_nt: TGTGCCAGCTCACCTTGGACAGACACTGAAGCTTTCTTT
cdr3_aa: CASSPWTDTEAFF
d_call: -
clone_size: -
v_call: TRBV18
j_call: TRBJ1-1

cdr3_nt: TGTGCCAGCAGCGGACCACAGGGCCGCTCTGGAAACACCATATATTTT
cdr3_aa: CASSGPQGRSGNTIYF
d_call: -
clone_size: -
v_call: TRBV9
j_call: TRBJ1-3

cdr3_nt: TGTGCCAGCAGCTTCACCGGGACAGGGAATTATGGCTACACCTTC
cdr3_aa: CASSFTGTGNYGYTF
d_call: TRBD1
clone_size: -
v_call: TRBV5-4
j_call: TRBJ1-2

cdr3_nt: TGCGCCAGCAGCCTGGGGACAGGGGACTATGGCTACACCTTC
cdr3_aa: CASSLGTGDYGYTF
d_call: TRBD1
clone_size: -
v_call: TRBV5-1
j_call: TRBJ1-2

cdr3_nt: TGTGCCAGCTCACCACCGGCCGGGGCGGGGGTTGTAGCTTTCTTT
cdr3_aa: CASSPPAGAGVVAFF
d_call: -
clone_size: -
v_call: TRBV18
j_call: TRBJ1-1

cdr3_nt: TGCGCCAGCAGCCTACAGGGGTATGGGGCCAACGTCCTGACTTTC
cdr3_aa: CASSLQGYGANVLTF
d_call: TRBD1
clone_size: -
v_call: TRBV4-1
j_call: TRBJ2-6

cdr3_nt: TGTGCCAGCAGGCCCCTGACAGAGTTCAGCGAGCAGTACTTC
cdr3_aa: CASRPLTEFSEQYF
d_call: -
clone_size: -
v_call: TRBV5-4
j_call: TRBJ2-7

cdr3_nt: TGTGCCAGCTCAAGCGTGACAGGAGCAAGCTCCTATAATTCACCCCTCCACTTT
cdr3_aa: CASSSVTGASSYNSPLHF
d_call: -
clone_size: -
v_call: TRBV18
j_call: TRBJ1-6

cdr3_nt: TGTGCCTGGAGCGGACAGGGTTTCCTTGTTGAGCAGTTCTTC
cdr3_aa: CAWSGQGFLVEQFF
d_call: TRBD1
clone_size: -
v_call: TRBV30
j_call: TRBJ2-1

cdr3_nt: TGCGCCAGCAGCCAGTACCGGGATCCCAATCAGCCCCAGCATTTT
cdr3_aa: CASSQYRDPNQPQHF
d_call: -
clone_size: -
v_call: TRBV4-1
j_call: TRBJ1-5

cdr3_nt: TGTGCCAGCTCACCCGGGGGCAATCAGCCCCAGCATTTT
cdr3_aa: CASSPGGNQPQHF
d_call: -
clone_size: -
v_call: TRBV18
j_call: TRBJ1-5

cdr3_nt: TGTGCCAGTAGTAACCCCGGGACAAGGCGGGACACTGAAGCTTTCTTT
cdr3_aa: CASSNPGTRRDTEAFF
d_call: -
clone_size: -
v_call: TRBV19
j_call: TRBJ1-1

cdr3_nt: TGCGCCAGCAGCCAAGTACAGGGTGCTGGGGCCAACGTCCTGACTTTC
cdr3_aa: CASSQVQGAGANVLTF
d_call: -
clone_size: -
v_call: TRBV4-1
j_call: TRBJ2-6

cdr3_nt: TGCGCCAGCAGCCCTGGACAGGGTGTAGAGCCCCAGCATTTT
cdr3_aa: CASSPGQGVEPQHF
d_call: TRBD1
clone_size: -
v_call: TRBV5-1
j_call: TRBJ1-5

cdr3_nt: TGTGCCAGCAGGCGGGCCCGAGATACGCAGTATTTT
cdr3_aa: CASRRARDTQYF
d_call: -
clone_size: few
v_call: TRBV12-3/TRBV12-4
j_call: TRBJ2-3

cdr3_nt: TGTGCCAGCAGCTTCGGGACTAGCGGGATAGGCACAGATACGCAGTATTTT
cdr3_aa: CASSFGTSGIGTDTQYF
d_call: TRBD2
clone_size: -
v_call: TRBV11-3
j_call: TRBJ2-3

cdr3_nt: TGTGCCACCCTCCCCCTAGGGGTTGGCACTGAAGCTTTCTTT
cdr3_aa: CATLPLGVGTEAFF
d_call: -
clone_size: -
v_call: TRBV6-5
j_call: TRBJ1-1

cdr3_nt: TGTGCCAGCAGTAGCGGGGTAGGAGAGACCCAGTACTTC
cdr3_aa: CASSSGVGETQYF
d_call: TRBD2
clone_size: -
v_call: TRBV12-3/TRBV12-4
j_call: TRBJ2-5

cdr3_nt: TGTGCCAGCAGCCAAGGAAGCGACTGGCCCCAGCATTTT
cdr3_aa: CASSQGSDWPQHF
d_call: -
clone_size: -
v_call: TRBV3-1/TRBV3-2
j_call: TRBJ1-5

cdr3_nt: TGCGCCAGCAGCCCAGGTAGGCTGGCGGGGGAAGATACGCAGTATTTT
cdr3_aa: CASSPGRLAGEDTQYF
d_call: TRBD2
clone_size: once
v_call: TRBV5-1
j_call: TRBJ2-3

cdr3_nt: TGTGCCAGCAGCCGACAAGAGAACACTGAAGCTTTCTTT
cdr3_aa: CASSRQENTEAFF
d_call: -
clone_size: once
v_call: TRBV27
j_call: TRBJ1-1

cdr3_nt: TGTGCCAGCAGGGAAACAGGGGATGCCTATGGCTACACCTTC
cdr3_aa: CASRETGDAYGYTF
d_call: TRBD1
clone_size: -
v_call: TRBV3-1/TRBV3-2
j_call: TRBJ1-2

cdr3_nt: TGTGCCAGCGATACGGGACTCAGGGGGGCCGGGGAGCTGTTTTTT
cdr3_aa: CASDTGLRGAGELFF
d_call: -
clone_size: -
v_call: TRBV19
j_call: TRBJ2-2

cdr3_nt: TGTGCCAGCAGCTTAGACAGGGGAGGCACAGATACGCAGTATTTT
cdr3_aa: CASSLDRGGTDTQYF
d_call: TRBD1
clone_size: -
v_call: TRBV7-2
j_call: TRBJ2-3

cdr3_nt: TGTGCCAGCACTTTCGGACAGACTAACTATGGCTACACCTTC
cdr3_aa: CASTFGQTNYGYTF
d_call: -
clone_size: -
v_call: TRBV19
j_call: TRBJ1-2

cdr3_nt: TGTGCCTGGAGTGTACAGGGCAATCAGCCCCAGCATTTT
cdr3_aa: CAWSVQGNQPQHF
d_call: -
clone_size: few
v_call: TRBV30
j_call: TRBJ1-5

cdr3_nt: TGTGCCAGCAGCAACGACCGGACAGCTTATGGCTACACCTTC
cdr3_aa: CASSNDRTAYGYTF
d_call: -
clone_size: -
v_call: TRBV13
j_call: TRBJ1-2

cdr3_nt: TGTGCCAGCAGCTCCGTAGCGGGGGCATCCTACGAGCAGTACTTC
cdr3_aa: CASSSVAGASYEQYF
d_call: TRBD2
clone_size: -
v_call: TRBV7-2
j_call: TRBJ2-7

cdr3_nt: TGCGCCAGCAGCCATATGGGACAGGGGCGTAATCAGCCCCAGCATTTT
cdr3_aa: CASSHMGQGRNQPQHF
d_call: TRBD1
clone_size: -
v_call: TRBV4-1
j_call: TRBJ1-5

cdr3_nt: TGTGCCAGCAGCCCCTGGGCTAGCGTAAGCTACAATGAGCAGTTCTTC
cdr3_aa: CASSPWASVSYNEQFF
d_call: -
clone_size: -
v_call: TRBV28
j_call: TRBJ2-1

cdr3_nt: TGTGCCAGCAGTCCATTTACGGGAGTCGGTTCACCCCTCCACTTT
cdr3_aa: CASSPFTGVGSPLHF
d_call: -
clone_size: -
v_call: TRBV6-4
j_call: TRBJ1-6

cdr3_nt: TGTGCCAGTAGTACAACGATGGGACAGGCCATCCGAGCTTTCTTT
cdr3_aa: CASSTTMGQAIRAFF
d_call: TRBD1
clone_size: -
v_call: TRBV19
j_call: TRBJ1-1

cdr3_nt: TGTGCCAGCAGCCCACAGGGGATCCTGAACACTGAAGCTTTCTTT
cdr3_aa: CASSPQGILNTEAFF
d_call: TRBD1
clone_size: -
v_call: TRBV7-9
j_call: TRBJ1-1

cdr3_nt: TGTGCCAGCAGTTACTCGAGCGTCCCCCTCGGCTACACCTTC
cdr3_aa: CASSYSSVPLGYTF
d_call: -
clone_size: -
v_call: TRBV6-5
j_call: TRBJ1-2

cdr3_nt: TGTGCCATCAGCAAATCCTTGGGACAGGGGTCCCACCACTCTGGGGCCAACGTCCTGACTTTC
cdr3_aa: CAISKSLGQGSHHSGANVLTF
d_call: TRBD1
clone_size: -
v_call: TRBV10-3
j_call: TRBJ2-6

cdr3_nt: TGTGCCAGTAGTTGGGACAGGGGCGAGACCCAGTACTTC
cdr3_aa: CASSWDRGETQYF
d_call: TRBD1
clone_size: -
v_call: TRBV19
j_call: TRBJ2-5

cdr3_nt: TGTGCCAGCAGCAAAAGGGGGACAGCGGTTGGCTACACCTTC
cdr3_aa: CASSKRGTAVGYTF
d_call: TRBD1
clone_size: few
v_call: TRBV3-1/TRBV3-2
j_call: TRBJ1-2

cdr3_nt: TGTGCCAGCAGTTACTCTACACAGGGGTCCTCGGGTGAGCAGTACTTC
cdr3_aa: CASSYSTQGSSGEQYF
d_call: TRBD1
clone_size: -
v_call: TRBV6-5
j_call: TRBJ2-7

cdr3_nt: TGTGCCAGCAGCTTAGATCGAGCGGGGGGGAGCACAGATACGCAGTATTTT
cdr3_aa: CASSLDRAGGSTDTQYF
d_call: TRBD2
clone_size: -
v_call: TRBV11-3
j_call: TRBJ2-3